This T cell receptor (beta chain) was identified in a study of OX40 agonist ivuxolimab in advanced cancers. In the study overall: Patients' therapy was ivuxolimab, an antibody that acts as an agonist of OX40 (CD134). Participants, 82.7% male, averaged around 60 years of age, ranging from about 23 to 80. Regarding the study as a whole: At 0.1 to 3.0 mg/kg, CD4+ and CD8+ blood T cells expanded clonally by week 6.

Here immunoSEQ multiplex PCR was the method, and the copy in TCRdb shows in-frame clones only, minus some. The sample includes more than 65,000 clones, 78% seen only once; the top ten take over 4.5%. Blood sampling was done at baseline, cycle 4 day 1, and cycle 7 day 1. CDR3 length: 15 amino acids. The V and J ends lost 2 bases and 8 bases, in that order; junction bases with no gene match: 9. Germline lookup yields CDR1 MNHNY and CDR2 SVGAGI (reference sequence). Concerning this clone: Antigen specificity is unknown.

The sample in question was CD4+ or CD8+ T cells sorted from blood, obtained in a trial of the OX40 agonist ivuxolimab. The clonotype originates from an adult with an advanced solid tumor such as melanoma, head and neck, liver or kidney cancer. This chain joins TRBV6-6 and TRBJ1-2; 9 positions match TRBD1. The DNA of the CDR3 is TGTGCCAGCAGTTACGGGGACAGGGTGAAGGACGGCTACACCTTC. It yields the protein CASSYGDRVKDGYTF.